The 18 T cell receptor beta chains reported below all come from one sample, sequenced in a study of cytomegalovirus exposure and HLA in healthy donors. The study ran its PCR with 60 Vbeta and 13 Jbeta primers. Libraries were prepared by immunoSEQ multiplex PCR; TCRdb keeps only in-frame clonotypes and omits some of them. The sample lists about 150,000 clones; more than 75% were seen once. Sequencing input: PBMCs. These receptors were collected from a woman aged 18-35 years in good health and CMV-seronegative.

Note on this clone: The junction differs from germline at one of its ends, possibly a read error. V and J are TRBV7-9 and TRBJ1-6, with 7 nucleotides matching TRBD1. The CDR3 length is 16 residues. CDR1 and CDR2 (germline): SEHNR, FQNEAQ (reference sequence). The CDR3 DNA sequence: TGTTCCAGCAGCTTAGCGCGACAGGGCTACCATTCACCCCTCCACTTT. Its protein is CSSSLARQGYHSPLHF.

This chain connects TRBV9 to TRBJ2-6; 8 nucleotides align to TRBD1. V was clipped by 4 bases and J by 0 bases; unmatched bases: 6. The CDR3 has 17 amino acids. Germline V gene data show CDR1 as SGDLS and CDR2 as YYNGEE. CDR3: CASSLGQGGSGANVLTF. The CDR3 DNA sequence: TGTGCCAGCAGCCTAGGACAGGGCGGCTCTGGGGCCAACGTCCTGACTTTC.

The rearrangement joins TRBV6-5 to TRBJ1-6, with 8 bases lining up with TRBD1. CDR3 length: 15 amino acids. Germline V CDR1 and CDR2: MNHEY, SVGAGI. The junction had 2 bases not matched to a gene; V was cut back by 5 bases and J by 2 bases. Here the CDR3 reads CASSPRGPYNSPLHF. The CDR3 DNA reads TGTGCCAGCAGTCCCAGGGGGCCCTATAATTCACCCCTCCACTTT.

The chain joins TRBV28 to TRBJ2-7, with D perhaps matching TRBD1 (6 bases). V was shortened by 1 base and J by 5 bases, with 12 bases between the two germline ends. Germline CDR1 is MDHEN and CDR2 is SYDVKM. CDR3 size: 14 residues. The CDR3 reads CASSLSKQGDEQYF. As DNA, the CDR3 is TGTGCCAGCAGTTTATCAAAACAGGGAGACGAGCAGTACTTC.

The CDR3 sequence: CASSLGTGFQETQYF. The CDR3 nucleotides read TGTGCCAGCAGCCTAGGGACTGGGTTCCAAGAGACCCAGTACTTC. The V gene is TRBV7-9, the J gene TRBJ2-5, with D possibly TRBD2 on 6 matching bases. CDR3 length: 15 amino acids. CDR1 and CDR2 from the germline V gene are SEHNR and FQNEAQ (reference sequence). V lost 5 bases and J 1 base, leaving 14 bases between the germline ends.

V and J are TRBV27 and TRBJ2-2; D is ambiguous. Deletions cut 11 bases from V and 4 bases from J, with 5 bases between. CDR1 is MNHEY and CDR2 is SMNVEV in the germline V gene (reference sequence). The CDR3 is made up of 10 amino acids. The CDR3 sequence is CAWPTGELFF. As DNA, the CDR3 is TGTGCCTGGCCCACCGGGGAGCTGTTTTTT.

The CDR3 reads CASSARAGGGNEQFF. In DNA form, the CDR3 reads TGTGCCAGCAGCGCGAGGGCAGGGGGCGGGAATGAGCAGTTCTTC. The rearrangement joins TRBV9 to TRBJ2-1, with 8 nucleotides matching TRBD1. Germline V gives CDR1 SGDLS, CDR2 YYNGEE. CDR3 length: 15 residues. J was trimmed by 7 bases and V by 3 bases; bases with no gene match: 9.

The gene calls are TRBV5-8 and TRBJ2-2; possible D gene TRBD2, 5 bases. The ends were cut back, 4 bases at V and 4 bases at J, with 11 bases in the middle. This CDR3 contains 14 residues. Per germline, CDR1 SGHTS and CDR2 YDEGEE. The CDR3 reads CASSGGWLTGELFF. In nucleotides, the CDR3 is TGTGCCAGCAGCGGAGGATGGCTCACCGGGGAGCTGTTTTTT.

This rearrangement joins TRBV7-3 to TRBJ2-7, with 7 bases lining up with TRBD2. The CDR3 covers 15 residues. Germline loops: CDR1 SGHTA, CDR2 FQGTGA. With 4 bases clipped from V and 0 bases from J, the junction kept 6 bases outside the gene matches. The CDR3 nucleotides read TGTGCCAGCAGCTATGGGCTAGCGGTCTCCTACGAGCAGTACTTC. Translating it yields CASSYGLAVSYEQYF.

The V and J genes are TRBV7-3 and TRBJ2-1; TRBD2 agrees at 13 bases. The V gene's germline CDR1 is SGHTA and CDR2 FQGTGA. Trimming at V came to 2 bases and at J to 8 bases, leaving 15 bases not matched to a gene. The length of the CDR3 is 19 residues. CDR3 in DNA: TGTGCCAGCAGCTTAGAAGAAAGGACTAGCGGGAGCTACCCCTATGAGCAGTTCTTC. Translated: CASSLEERTSGSYPYEQFF.

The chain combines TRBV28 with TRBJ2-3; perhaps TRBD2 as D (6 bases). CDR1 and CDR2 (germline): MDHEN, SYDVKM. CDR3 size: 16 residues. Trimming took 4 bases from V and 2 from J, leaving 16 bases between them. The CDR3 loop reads CASSSEAGEHTDTQYF. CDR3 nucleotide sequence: TGTGCCAGCAGTTCTGAAGCGGGCGAGCACACAGATACGCAGTATTTT. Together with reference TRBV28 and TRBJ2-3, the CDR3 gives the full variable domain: DVKVTQSSRYLVKRTGEKVFLECVQDMDHENMFWYRQDPGLGLRLIYFSYDVKMKEKGDIPEGYSVSREKKERFSLILESASTNQTSMYLCASSSEAGEHTDTQYFGPGTRLTVL.

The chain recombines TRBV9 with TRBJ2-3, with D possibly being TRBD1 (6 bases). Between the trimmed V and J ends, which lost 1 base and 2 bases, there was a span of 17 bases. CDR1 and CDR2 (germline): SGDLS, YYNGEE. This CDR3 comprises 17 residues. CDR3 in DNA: TGTGCCAGCAGCGTAAGGGGGAGCGCCCTAGTCACAGATACGCAGTATTTT. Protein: CASSVRGSALVTDTQYF.

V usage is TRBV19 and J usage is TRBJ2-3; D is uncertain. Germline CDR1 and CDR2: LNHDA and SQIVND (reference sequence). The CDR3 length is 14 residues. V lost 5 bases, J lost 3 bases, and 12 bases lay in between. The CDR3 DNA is TGTGCCAGTAGTGTGGGCACCCTAACAGATACGCAGTATTTT. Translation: CASSVGTLTDTQYF.

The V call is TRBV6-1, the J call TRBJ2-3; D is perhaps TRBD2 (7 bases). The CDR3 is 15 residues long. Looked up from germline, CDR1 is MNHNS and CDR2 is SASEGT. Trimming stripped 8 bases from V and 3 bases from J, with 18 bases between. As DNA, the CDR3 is TGTGCCAGCGGGGGAGGGGGAGGTCTGACAGATACGCAGTATTTT. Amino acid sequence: CASGGGGGLTDTQYF.

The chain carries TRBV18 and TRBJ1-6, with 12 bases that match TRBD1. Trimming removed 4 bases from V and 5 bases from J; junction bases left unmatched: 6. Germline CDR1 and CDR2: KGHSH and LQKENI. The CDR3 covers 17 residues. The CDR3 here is CASSLRDRGRNNSPLHF. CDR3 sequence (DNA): TGTGCCAGCTCACTAAGGGACAGGGGGCGGAATAATTCACCCCTCCACTTT.

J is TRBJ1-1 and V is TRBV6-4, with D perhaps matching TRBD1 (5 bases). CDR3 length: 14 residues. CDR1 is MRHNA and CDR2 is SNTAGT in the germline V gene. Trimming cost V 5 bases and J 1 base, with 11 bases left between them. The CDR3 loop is CASSRDRGNTEAFF. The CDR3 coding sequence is TGTGCCAGCAGTCGCGACAGAGGGAACACTGAAGCTTTCTTT.

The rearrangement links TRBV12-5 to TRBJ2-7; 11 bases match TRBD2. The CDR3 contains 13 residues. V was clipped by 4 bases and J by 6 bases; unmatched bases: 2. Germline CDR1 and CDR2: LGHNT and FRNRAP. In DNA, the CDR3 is TGTGCTAGTGGTTCCGGACTAGCGGGCGAGCAGTACTTC. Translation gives CASGSGLAGEQYF.

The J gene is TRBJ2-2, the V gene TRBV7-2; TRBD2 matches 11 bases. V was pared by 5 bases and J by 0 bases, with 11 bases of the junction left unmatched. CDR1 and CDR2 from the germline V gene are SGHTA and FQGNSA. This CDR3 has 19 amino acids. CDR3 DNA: TGTGCCAGCAGCAATCGGGGACTAGCGGAGTTCGCGAACACCGGGGAGCTGTTTTTT. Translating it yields CASSNRGLAEFANTGELFF.